The 23 T cell receptor beta chains below come from one sample, sequenced in a study of shared clonotypes between healthy human individuals. Libraries were prepared by immunoSEQ multiplex PCR; TCRdb keeps only in-frame clonotypes and omits some of them. The sample lists just over 2,000,000 clones; 85% to 95% were seen once. The sequencing sample was made of naive CD4+ T cells sorted from blood. Subset indicated: CD45RA+ positively selected. The receptors derive from a young man in good health.

V and J are TRBV4-1 and TRBJ2-3, with D possibly matching TRBD1 (7 bases). The CDR3 length is 16 residues. With 4 bases removed from V and 3 bases from J, the gap between germline ends came to 17 bases. CDR1 and CDR2 (germline): MGHRA, YSYEKL. The CDR3 sequence is CASSPREKQGTDTQYF. CDR3 coding DNA: TGCGCCAGCAGCCCCCGGGAGAAACAGGGGACAGATACGCAGTATTTT.

As to this clone: Mismatch with germline at one junction end may stem from a read error. This chain uses TRBV6-5 with TRBJ2-3; D unclear. This CDR3 region has 15 residues. CDR1 MNHEY and CDR2 SVGAGI come from the germline V gene. CDR3 bases: TGTGCCTGCAGTCGGATGAAGGGTGGGACAGATACGCAGTATTTT. This encodes CACSRMKGGTDTQYF.

The genes are TRBV5-1 and TRBJ2-7; the match to TRBD2 covers 10 bases. V lost 0 bases, J lost 1 base, and 4 bases stayed unmatched. The CDR3 contains 16 residues. The germline CDR1 and CDR2 sequences are SGHRS and YFSETQ. CDR3 loop: CASSLDGSGGSYEQYF. CDR3 nucleotide sequence: TGCGCCAGCAGCTTGGATGGTAGCGGGGGGTCCTACGAGCAGTACTTC.

A note on this clone: The junction differs from germline at one of its ends, possibly a read error. The chain employs TRBV6-1 and TRBJ1-6, with D perhaps TRBD1 (6 bases). CDR1 and CDR2 (germline): MNHNS, SASEGT. The length of the CDR3 is 15 residues. The CDR3 sequence is CASSGGGSYSSPLHF. The CDR3 DNA is TGTGCCAGCAGTGGGGGGGGCTCCTATAGTTCACCCCTCCACTTT.

About this clone: A much bigger clone sits one base away, suggesting this may be a read error. Distinct nucleotide sequences in the sample also encode this CDR3. The rearrangement links TRBV6-6 to TRBJ2-7, with D uncertain. CDR1 and CDR2 (germline): MNHNY, SVGAGI (reference sequence). The CDR3 covers 11 residues. V was clipped by 6 bases and J by 3 bases, with 6 bases between them. The CDR3 protein is CASSYNYEQYF. As DNA, the CDR3 is TGTGCCAGCAGCTATAACTACGAGCAGTACTTC.

This clone was found a few times. The chain uses TRBV18 and TRBJ2-2; D gene unclear. The CDR3 has 13 residues. CDR1 KGHSH and CDR2 LQKENI come from the germline V gene. Trimming stripped 1 base from V and 10 bases from J, with 10 bases between. CDR3 sequence: CASSPRASEELFF. CDR3 in DNA: TGTGCCAGCTCACCACGAGCCTCCGAGGAGCTGTTTTTT.

V usage is TRBV7-2 and J usage is TRBJ2-5; D call uncertain. Trimming shortened V by 1 base and J by 1 base, and 7 bases separated the two germline ends. The CDR3 spans 14 residues. The germline CDR1 and CDR2 sequences are SGHTA and FQGNSA. The CDR3, as DNA: TGTGCCAGCAGCTTAGAGGCAATCCAAGAGACCCAGTACTTC. Residues: CASSLEAIQETQYF.

The chain employs TRBV18 and TRBJ2-7; D remains ambiguous. With 3 bases removed from V and 3 bases from J, the gap between germline ends came to 12 bases. CDR1 KGHSH and CDR2 LQKENI come from the germline V gene. There are 14 residues in the CDR3. CDR3 in amino acids: CASSPPGPDYEQYF. CDR3 in DNA: TGTGCCAGCTCACCTCCGGGTCCAGACTACGAGCAGTACTTC.

The rearrangement links TRBV5-1 to TRBJ1-1; D is unresolved. The CDR3 is 14 amino acids. The V end was cut by 5 bases, the J end by 4 bases, with 15 bases between. Germline values: CDR1 SGHRS, CDR2 YFSETQ. The CDR3 coding sequence is TGCGCCAGCAGTCGGGATCCGCTCTCCACTGAAGCTTTCTTT. It specifies CASSRDPLSTEAFF.

V usage is TRBV4-1 and J usage is TRBJ2-1, with TRBD2 matching over 13 bases. V shed 3 bases, J shed 7 bases, and the junction held 6 bases outside the gene matches. CDR3 length: 16 residues. Per germline, CDR1 MGHRA and CDR2 YSYEKL. The CDR3 is CASSHGTSGTSNEQFF. The DNA of the CDR3 is TGCGCCAGCAGCCATGGGACTAGCGGGACTTCGAATGAGCAGTTCTTC.

The chain has TRBV15 and TRBJ1-2; D is perhaps TRBD1 (6 bases). The CDR3 extends over 13 amino acids. Germline assignment: CDR1 LNHNV and CDR2 YYDKDF (reference sequence). The germline V and J ends were trimmed by 4 bases and 3 bases, with 9 bases remaining between them. The CDR3 protein is CATSIRTDYGYTF. The CDR3 DNA reads as TGTGCCACCAGCATAAGGACAGACTATGGCTACACCTTC.

CDR3 nucleotides: TGTGCCAGCTCACCACTAATCAGCAACCCCACCTACGAGCAGTACTTC. Its protein is CASSPLISNPTYEQYF. The chain employs TRBV18 and TRBJ2-7, with D unresolved. Germline V gene sequence: CDR1 KGHSH, CDR2 LQKENI. The CDR3 is 16 amino acids. The germline V and J ends were trimmed by 1 base and 2 bases, with 15 bases remaining between them.

The table lists this clone with a count of one. V is TRBV5-1 and J is TRBJ2-1, with 7 bases matching TRBD2. CDR1 and CDR2 from the germline V gene are SGHRS and YFSETQ. The CDR3 runs to 14 residues. After removal of 1 base from V and 9 bases from J, the junction contained 7 bases not matched to a gene. CDR3 bases: TGCGCCAGCAGCTTGAGAACTAGCGATGGTGAGCAGTTCTTC. Encoded protein: CASSLRTSDGEQFF.

The rearrangement uses TRBV11-2 and TRBJ1-1; D might be TRBD1 (5 bases). V lost 0 bases and J lost 4, with 12 bases in between. The CDR3 runs to 15 residues. The V gene's germline CDR1 is SGHAT and CDR2 FQNNGV. The CDR3 bases are TGTGCCAGCAGCTTAGATGGAGGGACCGGCACTGAAGCTTTCTTT. Residues: CASSLDGGTGTEAFF.

The chain links TRBV6-5 to TRBJ1-1, with D possibly matching TRBD1 (5 bases). Per the germline V gene, CDR1 is MNHEY and CDR2 is SVGAGI. CDR3 length equals 14 residues. V gave up 6 bases and J gave up 3 bases, with 14 bases separating them. The CDR3 bases are TGTGCCAGCAGCTCGGGGACGGACTACACTGAAGCTTTCTTT. It is translated as CASSSGTDYTEAFF.

The DNA for the CDR3 is TGTGCCAGTAGTGGGACAGATCTACCCTACGAGCAGTACTTC. Its translation is CASSGTDLPYEQYF. This chain joins TRBV19 and TRBJ2-7; 7 bases are shared with TRBD1. The CDR3 totals 14 residues. The germline CDR1 and CDR2 sequences are LNHDA and SQIVND (reference sequence). V gave up 5 bases and J gave up 2 bases; unmatched junction bases: 6.

The chain recombines TRBV18 with TRBJ2-2; D uncertain. This CDR3 contains 16 residues. V dropped 6 bases and J dropped 1 base, with 15 bases sitting between them. Germline CDR1 reads KGHSH; CDR2 reads LQKENI. The CDR3 loop is CASSPSLIMNTGELFF. CDR3 DNA: TGTGCCAGCTCCCCGTCTCTGATAATGAACACCGGGGAGCTGTTTTTT.

On this clone: Within the sample, other DNA sequences also encode this same CDR3. The genes are TRBV5-1 and TRBJ2-7, with 10 bases aligning to TRBD1. The junction had 4 bases not matched to a gene; V was cut back by 1 base and J by 6 bases. This CDR3 is 14 amino acids long. CDR1 and CDR2 (germline): SGHRS, YFSETQ. This CDR3 reads CASSLRDRGGEQYF. DNA of the CDR3: TGCGCCAGCAGCTTGAGGGACAGGGGAGGCGAGCAGTACTTC.

This rearrangement joins TRBV6-1 to TRBJ1-5; D is unclear. The CDR3 totals 14 residues. Deletions cut 6 bases from V and 4 bases from J, with 13 bases between. Germline V gene sequence: CDR1 MNHNS, CDR2 SASEGT. Written as DNA, the CDR3 is TGTGCCAGCAGACTTGGTGTCACGAATCAGCCCCAGCATTTT. Its protein is CASRLGVTNQPQHF.

This sequence joins TRBV7-8 and TRBJ1-2; TRBD1 aligns across 11 bases. CDR3 size: 13 residues. The junction had 3 bases not matched to a gene; V was cut back by 5 bases and J by 7 bases. CDR1 SGHVS and CDR2 FQNEAQ come from the germline V gene. Here the CDR3 reads CASSKDRGPGYTF. Here the CDR3 DNA reads TGTGCCAGCAGCAAGGACAGGGGGCCTGGCTACACCTTC.

The chain combines TRBV27 with TRBJ2-3; possibly TRBD1 or TRBD2 for D (5 bases each). Germline lookup yields CDR1 MNHEY and CDR2 SMNVEV (reference sequence). The V gene lost 3 bases and the J gene lost 6 bases, with 16 bases spanning the gap. This CDR3 region has 15 residues. This chain's CDR3 is CASSFTGRTPDTQYF. DNA of the CDR3: TGTGCCAGCAGTTTCACGGGACGGACACCTGATACGCAGTATTTT.

This clone has only one observation. This chain connects TRBV11-2 to TRBJ1-2; 9 bases fit TRBD1. J was trimmed by 10 bases and V by 4 bases; bases with no gene match: 7. This CDR3 is built from 13 residues. Germline CDR1 is SGHAT and CDR2 is FQNNGV. Here the CDR3 reads CASSWTGDLVYTF. CDR3 nucleotide sequence: TGTGCCAGCAGCTGGACAGGGGACCTAGTCTACACCTTC. Full variable domain (rest looked up from reference TRBV11-2 and TRBJ1-2): EAGVAQSPRYKIIEKRQSVAFWCNPISGHATLYWYQQILGQGPKLLIQFQNNGVVDDSQLPKDRFSAERLKGVDSTLKIQPAKLEDSAVYLCASSWTGDLVYTFGSGTRLTVV.

This chain joins TRBV4-1 and TRBJ2-7, with D possibly matching TRBD1 (5 bases). CDR1 is MGHRA, CDR2 YSYEKL, per germline. The CDR3 runs to 14 residues. V was pared by 1 base and J by 4 bases, with 11 bases between. CDR3 protein: CASSQANRIYEQYF. The DNA of the CDR3 is TGCGCCAGCAGCCAAGCAAACAGGATTTACGAGCAGTACTTC.